Below, 4 T cell receptor beta chains from the same sample are listed, as sequenced in a study of shared clonotypes between healthy human individuals. Only in-frame clones appear in the TCRdb table, and some are missing; sequencing was by immunoSEQ multiplex PCR. The sample lists about 2.3 million clones, 85% to 95% seen once, with 0.37% in the top ten. Input material: naive CD4+ T cells from PBMCs. Subset given: CD45RA+ positively selected. These TCRs come from a man between 18 and 35 years old in good health. Some clones in this sample may be carry-over from other donors' samples.

V is TRBV5-1 and J is TRBJ2-2, with 13 bases aligning to TRBD2. J lost 4 bases, V lost 4 bases, and 10 bases had no gene match. CDR3 size: 18 residues. CDR1 is SGHRS and CDR2 is YFSETQ in the germline V gene. The chain's CDR3 is CASSTSGLAGVGTGELFF. The CDR3 region has the DNA TGCGCCAGCAGCACAAGTGGACTAGCGGGAGTTGGCACCGGGGAGCTGTTTTTT.

The chain has TRBV30 and TRBJ2-7, with TRBD2 identical over 9 bases. Germline CDR1 reads GTSNPN; CDR2 reads SVGIG (reference sequence). The CDR3 is made up of 11 amino acids. With 5 bases clipped from V and 8 bases from J, the junction kept 4 bases outside the gene matches. CDR3 DNA: TGTGCCTGGGGGACTAGCTTACAGCAGTACTTC. Protein sequence: CAWGTSLQQYF.

Only a few counts were recorded for this clone. The V call is TRBV30, the J call TRBJ2-7; unclear D gene. The CDR3 has 13 residues. Trimming removed 0 bases at V and 4 bases at J, with 10 bases between. From germline, CDR1 is GTSNPN and CDR2 SVGIG (reference sequence). CDR3 sequence reads: CAWSVPPKYEQYF. CDR3 DNA sequence: TGTGCCTGGAGTGTACCCCCCAAATACGAGCAGTACTTC.

The V call is TRBV11-3, the J call TRBJ2-5, with D tentatively TRBD2 (7 bases). Germline V gene sequence: CDR1 SGHNT, CDR2 YENEEA. The CDR3 totals 14 residues. Trimming took 5 bases from V and 4 from J, leaving 14 bases between them. In DNA form, the CDR3 reads TGTGCCAGCAGCCGGACTGGGGGGGCAGAGACCCAGTACTTC. Its protein product is CASSRTGGAETQYF.